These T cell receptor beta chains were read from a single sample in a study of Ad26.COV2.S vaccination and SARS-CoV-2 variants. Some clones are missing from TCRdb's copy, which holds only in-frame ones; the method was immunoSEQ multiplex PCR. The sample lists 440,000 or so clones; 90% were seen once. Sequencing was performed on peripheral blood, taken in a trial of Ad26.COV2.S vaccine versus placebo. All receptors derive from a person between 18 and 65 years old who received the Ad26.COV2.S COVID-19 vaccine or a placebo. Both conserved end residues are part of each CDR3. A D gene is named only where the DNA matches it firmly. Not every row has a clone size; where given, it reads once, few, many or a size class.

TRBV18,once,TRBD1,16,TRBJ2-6,TGTGCCAGCTCACCCGACAGGGGGCGGAGGGCCAACGTCCTGACTTTC,CASSPDRGRRANVLTF
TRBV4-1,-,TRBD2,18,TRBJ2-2,TGCGCCAGCAGCCAAGAAGGGATGTTAGCGGGAGGGCGCGGGGAGCTGTTTTTT,CASSQEGMLAGGRGELFF
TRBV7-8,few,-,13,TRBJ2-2,TGTGCCAGCAGCTTAGTAGGGTACGGGGAGCTGTTTTTT,CASSLVGYGELFF
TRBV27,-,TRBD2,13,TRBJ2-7,TGTGCCAGCAGCCTAGCGGGCAACTACGAGCAGTACTTC,CASSLAGNYEQYF
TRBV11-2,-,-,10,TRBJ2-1,TGTGCCAGCAGCAATTACGAGCAGTTCTTC,CASSNYEQFF
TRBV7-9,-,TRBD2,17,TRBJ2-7,TGTGCCAGCAGTTCCCCAATTAGGAGGGAGGGCACCCACGAGCAGTACTTC,CASSSPIRREGTHEQYF
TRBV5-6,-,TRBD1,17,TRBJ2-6,TGTGCCAGCAGCGGTGGACAGGGGAGAACTGGGGCCAACGTCCTGACTTTC,CASSGGQGRTGANVLTF
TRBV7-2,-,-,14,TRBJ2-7,TGTGCCAGCAGCCCGAGATGGGGATCCTACGAGCAGTACTTC,CASSPRWGSYEQYF
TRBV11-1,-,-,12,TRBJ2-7,TGTGCCAGCAGCGTACAGGGCTACGAGCAGTACTTC,CASSVQGYEQYF
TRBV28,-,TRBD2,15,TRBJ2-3,TGTGCCAGCAGTTCTCAAGCGGGAGTTACAGATACGCAGTATTTT,CASSSQAGVTDTQYF
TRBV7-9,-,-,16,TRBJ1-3,TGTGCCAGCAGCCCCCGCCTTAAGAGCTCTGGAAACACCATATATTTT,CASSPRLKSSGNTIYF
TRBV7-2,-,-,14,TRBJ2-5,TGTGCCAGCAGCTCGCAGGGCAATAAAGAGACCCAGTACTTC,CASSSQGNKETQYF
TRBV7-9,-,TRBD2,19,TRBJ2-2,TGTGCCAGCAGCTTGGCGCGTCGGGGACTAGCATCGAACACCGGGGAGCTGTTTTTT,CASSLARRGLASNTGELFF
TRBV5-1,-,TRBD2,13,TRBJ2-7,TGCGCCAGTAGACTAGCGGGAGGGCGGGAGCAGTACTTC,CASRLAGGREQYF
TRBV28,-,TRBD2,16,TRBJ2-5,TGTGCCAGCAGCTCTTTTAGCGGGAGTGGGAAGGAGACCCAGTACTTC,CASSSFSGSGKETQYF
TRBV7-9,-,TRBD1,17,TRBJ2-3,TGTGCCAGCAGCGCTCAGATCCGGGACAGGGGATCGTATACGCAGTATTTT,CASSAQIRDRGSYTQYF
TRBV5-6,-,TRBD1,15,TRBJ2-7,TGTGCCAGCAGCCCCATGACGACAGGGTTCCACGAGCAGTACTTC,CASSPMTTGFHEQYF
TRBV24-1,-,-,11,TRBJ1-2,TGTGCCACCAGTGATTTTTTAGGCTACACCTTC,CATSDFLGYTF
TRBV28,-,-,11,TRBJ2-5,TGTGCCAGCAGTTTGAGGGAGACCCAGTACTTC,CASSLRETQYF
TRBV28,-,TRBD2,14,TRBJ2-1,TGTGCCAGCGGCCCGCTGCGGGAGTACAATGAGCAGTTCTTC,CASGPLREYNEQFF
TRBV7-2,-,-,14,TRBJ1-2,TGTGCCAGCAGCTTGGACCCGGGGCCCTATGGCTACACCTTC,CASSLDPGPYGYTF
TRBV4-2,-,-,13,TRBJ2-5,TGTGCCAGCAGCCAAGACGAAGGAGAGACCCAGTACTTC,CASSQDEGETQYF
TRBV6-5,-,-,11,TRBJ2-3,TGTGCCAGCAGCCCGAGAGATACGCAGTATTTT,CASSPRDTQYF
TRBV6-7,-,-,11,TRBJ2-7,TGTGCCAGACCCCAGGGTTTCGAGCAGTACTTC,CARPQGFEQYF